These T cell receptor beta chains were read from a single sample in a study of cytomegalovirus exposure and HLA in healthy donors. The data were produced by immunoSEQ multiplex PCR, yet TCRdb's version contains in-frame clones alone and is incomplete. Found here are some 70,000 clones, 75% to 85% of them singletons; the top ten hold around 7.8%. The material sequenced was PBMCs. Receptors originate from a man in his late teens or twenties in good health and CMV-seropositive. Each CDR3 is given with its conserved first and last residue. The D gene is left open where the match is weak. Clone size is stated in some rows and not others, as once, few, many or a class when expanded.

D gene	clone size	V gene	J gene	CDR3 protein	CDR3 DNA
TRBD1	NA	TRBV19	TRBJ1-5	CASSIKGQLMRGLSNQPQHF	TGTGCCAGTAGTATCAAGGGACAGCTAATGAGAGGGCTTAGCAATCAGCCCCAGCATTTT
NA	few	TRBV19	TRBJ1-4	CASSFSEKLFF	TGTGCCAGTAGTTTCTCTGAAAAACTGTTTTTT
NA	few	TRBV30	TRBJ2-7	CAWSLTYEQYF	TGTGCCTGGAGTCTAACCTACGAGCAGTACTTC
NA	NA	TRBV5-1	TRBJ1-2	CASSREPNYGYTF	TGCGCCAGCAGCCGCGAGCCTAACTATGGCTACACCTTC
NA	NA	TRBV5-1	TRBJ1-5	CASSSTGGSQPQHF	TGCGCCAGCAGCTCAACCGGGGGTAGTCAGCCCCAGCATTTT
NA	NA	TRBV30	TRBJ2-7	CAWSTTGYEQYF	TGTGCCTGGAGTACGACAGGCTACGAGCAGTACTTC
NA	NA	TRBV21-1	TRBJ2-3	CASSKLDRYPNRDTQYF	TGTGCCAGCAGCAAACTCGACAGATACCCTAATCGGGATACGCAGTATTTT
NA	NA	TRBV30	TRBJ1-5	CAWSGQGGNQPQHF	TGTGCCTGGAGTGGGCAGGGTGGGAATCAGCCCCAGCATTTT
TRBD1	NA	TRBV30	TRBJ1-2	CAWRIGDRAYGYTF	TGTGCCTGGAGGATCGGGGACAGGGCCTATGGCTACACCTTC
TRBD1	NA	TRBV6-5	TRBJ1-5	CAGQGESQPQHF	TGTGCAGGACAGGGGGAAAGCCAGCCCCAGCATTTT
NA	few	TRBV10-3	TRBJ2-1	CAISDYQSYNEQFF	TGTGCCATCAGTGATTACCAGTCCTACAATGAGCAGTTCTTC
NA	few	TRBV6-1	TRBJ1-1	CASSDLGAGTEAFF	TGTGCCAGCAGTGACTTAGGGGCCGGAACTGAAGCTTTCTTT
NA	NA	TRBV6-5	TRBJ2-7	CASSYFRETSYEQYF	TGTGCCAGCAGTTACTTCCGGGAGACCTCCTACGAGCAGTACTTC
TRBD1	NA	TRBV30	TRBJ2-7	CAWTERDREWDEQYF	TGTGCCTGGACCGAACGGGACAGGGAATGGGACGAGCAGTACTTC
NA	NA	TRBV7-9	TRBJ1-1	CASSLGEGGRAFF	TGTGCCAGCAGCTTGGGGGAGGGGGGCCGGGCTTTCTTT
NA	NA	TRBV6-1	TRBJ2-1	CASSEGLGGYNEQFF	TGTGCCAGCAGTGAAGGCCTAGGGGGATACAATGAGCAGTTCTTC
TRBD1	NA	TRBV7-8	TRBJ1-1	CASSKGQGANTEAFF	TGTGCCAGCAGCAAAGGACAGGGTGCGAACACTGAAGCTTTCTTT
NA	NA	TRBV7-8	TRBJ1-5	CASSFSSQGNQPQHF	TGTGCCAGCAGCTTTTCGTCGCAGGGGAATCAGCCCCAGCATTTT
NA	NA	TRBV7-8	TRBJ2-7	CASSLGQAHYEQYF	TGTGCCAGCAGCTTAGGGCAGGCCCACTACGAGCAGTACTTC
NA	NA	TRBV11-2	TRBJ1-3	CASSLDGQGGNTIYF	TGTGCCAGCAGCTTAGATGGGCAGGGAGGAAACACCATATATTTT
NA	NA	TRBV19	TRBJ1-4	CASSPSGVGEKLFF	TGTGCCAGTAGCCCCTCAGGCGTCGGTGAAAAACTGTTTTTT
TRBD2	NA	TRBV2	TRBJ2-7	CASSEDQAGVYEQYF	TGTGCCAGCAGTGAAGATCAGGCGGGGGTGTACGAGCAGTACTTC
NA	NA	TRBV7-9	TRBJ2-1	CASSRTTRGGDNEQFF	TGTGCCAGCAGCCGTACTACTAGGGGGGGAGACAATGAGCAGTTCTTC
TRBD2	NA	TRBV2	TRBJ2-6	CASSWTSGGHGGANVLTF	TGTGCCAGCAGCTGGACTAGCGGGGGCCATGGGGGGGCCAACGTCCTGACTTTC
TRBD2	few	TRBV29-1	TRBJ2-3	CSVGLASTDTQYF	TGCAGCGTTGGACTAGCGAGCACAGATACGCAGTATTTT
NA	NA	TRBV28	TRBJ1-1	CASSLPDRLTFF	TGTGCCAGCAGTTTACCCGACAGGTTAACTTTCTTT
NA	NA	TRBV5-4	TRBJ2-1	CASSRRDGGEQFF	TGTGCCAGCAGCCGAAGAGACGGGGGTGAGCAGTTCTTC
NA	NA	TRBV6-1	TRBJ1-1	CAIPPGSNMNTEAFF	TGTGCCATTCCCCCCGGGTCCAACATGAACACTGAAGCTTTCTTT
NA	once	TRBV30	TRBJ1-5	CAWSVDRPNQPQHF	TGTGCCTGGAGTGTAGACAGACCAAATCAGCCCCAGCATTTT
NA	NA	TRBV30	TRBJ2-2	CAWSRTGIDGELFF	TGTGCCTGGAGTCGAACGGGTATTGACGGGGAGCTGTTTTTT
TRBD2	NA	TRBV7-6	TRBJ2-5	CASSLGLAGKQETQYF	TGTGCCAGCAGCTTAGGGCTAGCGGGTAAACAAGAGACCCAGTACTTC
NA	NA	TRBV5-8	TRBJ1-2	CASSLAGGYTF	TGTGCCAGCAGCTTGGCGGGGGGCTACACCTTC
NA	once	TRBV5-1	TRBJ2-5	CASSRGQQETQYF	TGCGCCAGCAGCCGGGGACAACAAGAGACCCAGTACTTC
TRBD2	NA	TRBV5-6	TRBJ2-1	CASSPGLDPPGNEQFF	TGTGCCAGCAGCCCGGGACTAGATCCCCCTGGTAATGAGCAGTTCTTC
NA	NA	TRBV12-2	TRBJ1-1	CASRPSETRVTNTEAFF	TGTGCAAGTCGCCCCTCGGAAACTCGGGTTACGAACACTGAAGCTTTCTTT
TRBD1	NA	TRBV19	TRBJ1-5	CASSETGRSQPQHF	TGTGCCAGTAGCGAGACAGGGCGGTCACAGCCCCAGCATTTT
NA	NA	TRBV9	TRBJ2-7	CASSVGSGDEQYF	TGTGCCAGCAGCGTAGGGTCGGGAGACGAGCAGTACTTC
TRBD1	NA	TRBV30	TRBJ1-4	CAWTQGLNEKLFF	TGTGCCTGGACACAGGGGCTAAACGAAAAACTGTTTTTT
NA	NA	TRBV4-1	TRBJ1-1	CASSQAARGEAFF	TGCGCCAGCAGCCAGGCCGCAAGGGGCGAAGCTTTCTTT
NA	once	TRBV7-9	TRBJ2-1	CASETILLGQFF	TGTGCCAGCGAGACAATCCTCCTTGGGCAGTTCTTC
NA	NA	TRBV4-2	TRBJ1-3	CASSQEENSSGNTIYF	TGTGCCAGCAGCCAAGAGGAGAATTCCTCTGGAAACACCATATATTTT
TRBD2	NA	TRBV10-1	TRBJ2-7	CASSERLAGDEQYF	TGCGCCAGCAGTGAGAGACTAGCGGGGGACGAGCAGTACTTC
NA	NA	TRBV2	TRBJ1-2	CASWNGGDSYGYTF	TGTGCCAGCTGGAACGGAGGGGATAGCTATGGCTACACCTTC
TRBD2	few	TRBV10-2	TRBJ2-1	CASNPSGVYNEQFF	TGCGCCAGCAACCCGAGCGGGGTCTACAATGAGCAGTTCTTC
NA	NA	TRBV11-2	TRBJ2-7	CASSPGAVSYEQYF	TGTGCCAGCAGCCCGGGAGCCGTATCCTACGAGCAGTACTTC
NA	NA	TRBV19	TRBJ1-2	CASSMRESGYTF	TGTGCCAGTAGTATGCGAGAGTCTGGCTACACCTTC
NA	NA	TRBV30	TRBJ1-1	CAWSALPGNTEAFF	TGTGCCTGGAGTGCCCTCCCGGGGAACACTGAAGCTTTCTTT
NA	NA	TRBV5-4	TRBJ1-6	CASSLEVGHPSSYNSPLHF	TGTGCCAGCAGCTTGGAAGTGGGACACCCTAGCTCCTATAATTCACCCCTCCACTTT
NA	once	TRBV30	TRBJ2-7	CAWTAAGLFEQYF	TGTGCCTGGACCGCGGCAGGGCTGTTCGAGCAGTACTTC
TRBD1	NA	TRBV4-1	TRBJ1-6	CASSRGQANSYNSPLHF	TGCGCCAGCAGCCGAGGACAGGCGAACTCCTATAATTCACCCCTCCACTTT
NA	NA	TRBV30	TRBJ2-1	CAWRVSLAYSRRLGNEQFF	TGTGCCTGGAGAGTGTCTCTAGCCTATTCCCGGAGGTTGGGGAATGAGCAGTTCTTC
NA	NA	TRBV11-2	TRBJ1-1	CASTPDGVRDEAFF	TGTGCCAGCACCCCGGACGGAGTCAGGGATGAAGCTTTCTTT
TRBD1	NA	TRBV23-1	TRBJ2-7	CASSPPDRAGTHEQYF	TGCGCCAGCAGTCCCCCGGACAGGGCGGGAACCCACGAGCAGTACTTC
TRBD2	NA	TRBV29-1	TRBJ2-5	CSVEGASGLQETQYF	TGCAGCGTTGAGGGGGCTAGCGGGCTGCAAGAGACCCAGTACTTC
TRBD1	once	TRBV25-1	TRBJ2-5	CASSAPPGQGNKETQYF	TGTGCCAGCAGTGCACCACCGGGACAGGGAAACAAAGAGACCCAGTACTTC
NA	NA	TRBV6-1	TRBJ1-2	CASSEALQDFYGYTF	TGTGCCAGCAGTGAAGCGCTCCAGGACTTCTATGGCTACACCTTC
TRBD1	NA	TRBV27	TRBJ1-1	CASTWRGQGDTEAFF	TGTGCCAGCACTTGGCGGGGACAGGGGGACACTGAAGCTTTCTTT
TRBD1	NA	TRBV6-1	TRBJ1-2	CASGGPDRALHGYTF	TGTGCCAGCGGGGGCCCGGACAGGGCATTACATGGCTACACCTTC
NA	NA	TRBV7-9	TRBJ1-2	CASTAGPSYYGYTF	TGTGCCAGCACAGCGGGGCCAAGCTACTATGGCTACACCTTC
TRBD2	NA	TRBV29-1	TRBJ2-1	CSVEGTSGSSYNEQFF	TGCAGCGTTGAAGGGACTAGCGGAAGCTCCTACAATGAGCAGTTCTTC